These T cell receptor beta chains were read from a single sample in a study of shared clonotypes between healthy human individuals. This table comes from immunoSEQ multiplex PCR, and its TCRdb copy is limited to in-frame clones, with some not included. The profile shows about 1.1 million clones, 78% of them singletons. Sequences were obtained from memory CD4+ T cells from PBMCs. These receptors were obtained from a man in his late teens or twenties in good health. Some clones in this sample may be carry-over from other donors' samples. Both conserved end residues are part of each CDR3. A D gene is named only where the DNA matches it firmly. A clone size is listed for some rows: how often the clone was seen (once, few, many), or a class if it is expanded.

V gene,D gene,clone size,J gene,CDR3 DNA,CDR3 protein
TRBV6-1,-,-,TRBJ1-2,TGTGCCAGCAGTGATCCGGGGTACTATGGCTACACCTTC,CASSDPGYYGYTF
TRBV5-4,-,-,TRBJ2-7,TGTGCCAGCAGCTTGGACGGCAGTCCAACCTACGAGCAGTACTTC,CASSLDGSPTYEQYF
TRBV19,TRBD1,-,TRBJ1-1,TGTGCCAGTAGTATTGGGGTAGACAGGGGAGCTGAAGCTTTCTTT,CASSIGVDRGAEAFF
TRBV15,TRBD1,-,TRBJ1-1,TGTGCCACCAGCAGCGGGACAGTCGCCATGAACACTGAAGCTTTCTTT,CATSSGTVAMNTEAFF
TRBV2,-,-,TRBJ2-2,TGTGCCAGCAAGGGGGAGGCCGTAGCCGCCGGGGAGCTGTTTTTT,CASKGEAVAAGELFF
TRBV7-7,TRBD1,-,TRBJ1-2,TGTGCCAGCAGCTTGAGGGGGCTAGTCTATGGCTACACCTTC,CASSLRGLVYGYTF
TRBV10-3,-,-,TRBJ2-2,TGTGCCATCAGTGAGCCGGTCAGGGGGGCCGGGGAGCTGTTTTTT,CAISEPVRGAGELFF
TRBV18,TRBD1,-,TRBJ1-4,TGTGCCAGCTCCAGCGAGGGAAGGGGGCCTGAAAAACTGTTTTTT,CASSSEGRGPEKLFF
TRBV18,-,-,TRBJ2-4,TGTGCCAGCTCACCACCGAATAGCGATCCTCTAGCCAAAAACATTCAGTACTTC,CASSPPNSDPLAKNIQYF
TRBV7-3,-,-,TRBJ2-2,TGTGCCAGCAGCTTAAATGGCGCAGGGGTGGGCGGGGAGCTGTTTTTT,CASSLNGAGVGGELFF
TRBV27,-,-,TRBJ1-2,TGTGCCAGCAGTCGGGCAGGGCTCTATGGCTACACCTTC,CASSRAGLYGYTF
TRBV7-3,TRBD2,-,TRBJ2-1,TGTGCCAGCAGCTTATTTGCGGGAGGGCCCAATGAGCAGTTCTTC,CASSLFAGGPNEQFF
TRBV27,-,-,TRBJ2-1,TGTGCCAGCAGTCCCTACCCGAGCTCCTACAATGAGCAGTTCTTC,CASSPYPSSYNEQFF
TRBV5-1,TRBD1,-,TRBJ1-2,TGCGCCAGCAGCTTGGGCCCAGGGGGAGGCGGCTACACCTTC,CASSLGPGGGGYTF
TRBV11-1,TRBD2,-,TRBJ2-7,TGTGCCAGCAGCTTAGAACTAGCGGGAGGGCCCAACTCCTACGAGCAGTACTTC,CASSLELAGGPNSYEQYF
TRBV10-3,TRBD1,-,TRBJ2-3,TGTGCCATCAATAATCCGGGACAGGGAACAGATACGCAGTATTTT,CAINNPGQGTDTQYF
TRBV6-1,-,-,TRBJ2-6,TGTGCCAGCAGTGACAGGTATCGATTCTCTGGGGCCAACGTCCTGACTTTC,CASSDRYRFSGANVLTF
TRBV28,-,-,TRBJ1-2,TGTGCCAGCAGTTTATCTGGCAGAGCGAACTATGGCTACACCTTC,CASSLSGRANYGYTF
TRBV5-1,TRBD2,-,TRBJ2-1,TGCGCCAGCAGCTTTCTAGCGGGAAAATACAATGAGCAGTTCTTC,CASSFLAGKYNEQFF
TRBV19,-,-,TRBJ1-5,TGTGCCAGTAGTGATCGGGGAAGCAATCAGCCCCAGCATTTT,CASSDRGSNQPQHF
TRBV7-6,TRBD2,-,TRBJ2-7,TGTGCCAGCAGCTGGAGCGGGGGAGCCTACGAGCAGTACTTC,CASSWSGGAYEQYF
TRBV7-8,-,-,TRBJ2-5,TGTGCCAGCAGCTTAGCAGTGGGAGGAATGGAGACCCAGTACTTC,CASSLAVGGMETQYF
TRBV5-1,-,-,TRBJ2-5,TGCGCCAGCAGCTTGGCCATGGCGGGCCCGGGGGAGACCCAGTACTTC,CASSLAMAGPGETQYF
TRBV28,TRBD2,-,TRBJ2-7,TGTGCCAGCAGTTTGAATAGCGGTGGGACTAGCGGGGGGGCCTACGAGCAGTACTTC,CASSLNSGGTSGGAYEQYF
TRBV7-9,-,-,TRBJ1-1,TGTGCTAGCAGCTTAGTATTAGTCACTGAAGCTTTCTTT,CASSLVLVTEAFF
TRBV5-1,-,-,TRBJ2-2,TGCGCCAGCAGTCGGACAGCAACCCCGAACACCGGGGAGCTGTTTTTT,CASSRTATPNTGELFF
TRBV7-6,TRBD2,-,TRBJ2-7,TGTGCCAGCAGCGAGGGACTAGCGGGAGTCAACGAGCAGTACTTC,CASSEGLAGVNEQYF
TRBV7-2,TRBD1,few,TRBJ1-5,TGTGCCAGCAGCGGTGACAGGGGCAGCAATCAGCCCCAGCATTTT,CASSGDRGSNQPQHF
TRBV19,-,-,TRBJ2-6,TGTGCCAGTCTGGGCGCTGGGGCCAACGTCCTGACTTTC,CASLGAGANVLTF
TRBV29-1,-,once,TRBJ2-7,TGCAGCGTTGGGTGGGCGGGGTCGGCCTACGAGCAGTACTTC,CSVGWAGSAYEQYF
TRBV29-1,-,once,TRBJ2-5,TGCAGCGGACGATCAGGGGGGAGGGTGGAGACCCAGTACTTC,CSGRSGGRVETQYF
TRBV30,-,-,TRBJ2-5,TGTGCCTGGAGTGTAGGATGGAGAACCCAGTACTTC,CAWSVGWRTQYF
TRBV7-6,TRBD2,-,TRBJ2-3,TGTGCCAGCAGCGTGCGACTAGCGGGGTCCACAGATACGCAGTATTTT,CASSVRLAGSTDTQYF
TRBV29-1,TRBD1,-,TRBJ2-3,TGCAGCGCTCCGGGACAGGCAACAGATACGCAGTATTTT,CSAPGQATDTQYF
TRBV27,-,once,TRBJ2-7,TGTGCCAGCAGTTTAGGGCTAGCGTCCTTCTACGAGCAGTACTTC,CASSLGLASFYEQYF
TRBV13,TRBD1,-,TRBJ2-2,TGTGCCAGCAGATCCCCGGGACAGGGGGACACCGGGGAGCTGTTTTTT,CASRSPGQGDTGELFF
TRBV19,-,-,TRBJ1-5,TGTGCCAGTGGTTGGACGGTAAATCAGCCCCAGCATTTT,CASGWTVNQPQHF
TRBV7-2,-,-,TRBJ2-5,TGTGCCAGCAGCCCCAGAGGTCGCGGGGGCTGGGAGGAGACCCAGTACTTC,CASSPRGRGGWEETQYF
TRBV6-6,TRBD2,-,TRBJ2-7,TGTGCCAGCAGTTTCCAACTAGCGGGAGGGGCCTACGAGCAGTACTTC,CASSFQLAGGAYEQYF
TRBV6-6,TRBD2,-,TRBJ2-7,TGTGCCAGCAGTTACCGGGAGGCCTACGAGCAGTACTTC,CASSYREAYEQYF
TRBV7-8,-,-,TRBJ1-3,TGTGCCAGCAGCTTGTCAATCGGAAACACCATATATTTT,CASSLSIGNTIYF
TRBV5-5,-,-,TRBJ2-1,TGTGCCAGCAGCTTACAGGGGAGGAATGAGCAGTTCTTC,CASSLQGRNEQFF
TRBV5-1,-,-,TRBJ1-2,TGCGCCAGCAGCCCCGATCCATCGACGGTGAACTATGGCTACACCTTC,CASSPDPSTVNYGYTF
TRBV7-2,TRBD2,-,TRBJ2-1,TGTGCCAGCAGCTTGATGGCTAGCGGGAGGGAGCAGTTCTTC,CASSLMASGREQFF
TRBV6-5,TRBD2,-,TRBJ2-1,TGTGCCAGCAGTTTTGCGGGGGGGACCTACAATGAGCAGTTCTTC,CASSFAGGTYNEQFF